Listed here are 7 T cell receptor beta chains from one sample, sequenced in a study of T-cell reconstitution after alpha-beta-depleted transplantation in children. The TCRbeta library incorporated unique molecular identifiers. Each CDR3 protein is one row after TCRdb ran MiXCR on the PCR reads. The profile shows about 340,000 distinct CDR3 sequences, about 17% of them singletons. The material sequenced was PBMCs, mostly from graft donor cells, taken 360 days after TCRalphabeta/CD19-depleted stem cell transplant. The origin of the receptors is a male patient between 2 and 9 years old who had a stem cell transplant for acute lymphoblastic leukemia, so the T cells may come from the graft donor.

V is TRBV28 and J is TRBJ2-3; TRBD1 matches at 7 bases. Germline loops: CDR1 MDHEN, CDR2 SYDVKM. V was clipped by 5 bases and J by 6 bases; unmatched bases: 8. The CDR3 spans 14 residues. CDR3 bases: TGTGCCAGCAGTGAGTACAGGGGATTGGATACGCAGTATTTT. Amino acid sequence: CASSEYRGLDTQYF.

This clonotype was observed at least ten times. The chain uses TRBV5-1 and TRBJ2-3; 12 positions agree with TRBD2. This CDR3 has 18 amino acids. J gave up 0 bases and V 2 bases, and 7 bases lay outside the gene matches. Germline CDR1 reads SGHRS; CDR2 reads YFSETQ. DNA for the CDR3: TGCGCCAGCAGCTTAGGGACTAGCGGGTCCCTCAGCACAGATACGCAGTATTTT. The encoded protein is CASSLGTSGSLSTDTQYF.

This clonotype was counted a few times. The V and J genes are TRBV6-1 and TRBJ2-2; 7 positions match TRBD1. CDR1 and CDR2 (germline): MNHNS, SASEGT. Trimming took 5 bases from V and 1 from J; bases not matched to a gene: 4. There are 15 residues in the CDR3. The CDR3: CASSLGQMNTGELFF. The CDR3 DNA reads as TGTGCCAGCAGTCTGGGACAGATGAACACCGGGGAGCTGTTTTTT.

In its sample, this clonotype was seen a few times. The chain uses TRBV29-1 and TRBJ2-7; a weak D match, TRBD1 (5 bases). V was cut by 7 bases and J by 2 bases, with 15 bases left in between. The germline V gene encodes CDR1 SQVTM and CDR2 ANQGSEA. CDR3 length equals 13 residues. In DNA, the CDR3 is TGCAGCGGTCTACAGGAAACCCCCTACGAGCAGTACTTC. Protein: CSGLQETPYEQYF.

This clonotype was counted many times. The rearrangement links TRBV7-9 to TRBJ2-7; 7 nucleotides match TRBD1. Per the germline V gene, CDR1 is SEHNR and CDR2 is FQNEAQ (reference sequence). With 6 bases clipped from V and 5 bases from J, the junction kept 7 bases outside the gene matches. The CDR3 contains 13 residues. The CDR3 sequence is CASRNDRVNEQYF. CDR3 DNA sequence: TGTGCCAGCAGAAATGACAGGGTTAACGAGCAGTACTTC.

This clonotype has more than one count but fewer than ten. CDR3 in amino acids: CASSSGPRTDTQYF. The CDR3 DNA reads as TGTGCCAGCAGTTCCGGGCCACGCACAGATACGCAGTATTTT. V and J are TRBV12-3 or TRBV12-4 and TRBJ2-3; D unclear. This CDR3 is built from 14 residues. V lost 4 bases and J 1 base, leaving 9 bases between the germline ends.

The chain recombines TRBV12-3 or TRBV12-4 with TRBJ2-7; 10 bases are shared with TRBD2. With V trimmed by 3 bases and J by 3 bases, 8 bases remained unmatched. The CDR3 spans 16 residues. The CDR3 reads CASSFRFLAGDYEQYF. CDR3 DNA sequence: TGTGCCAGCAGTTTTCGTTTCCTAGCGGGAGACTACGAGCAGTACTTC.